The subject of this entry is one TCR beta chain. Its cognate antigen is unknown. The source of the sample is a study of CD8 T cells in ankylosing spondylitis. Libraries of TCR beta came from quantitative 5'-RACE with molecular barcodes. One entry per CDR3 protein, called by TCRdb with MiXCR from the 5' RACE reads. This sample has a few hundred thousand distinct CDR3 sequences, with about 10% found just once. Study-level points and caveats: Within ankylosing spondylitis blood, a TCR beta motif made up of roughly eight highly homologous variants appeared to be characteristic. Earlier work had already found some motif variants in reactive arthritis synovial fluid and blood. Reportedly, disease-linked clones are significantly enriched in ankylosing spondylitis patients' matched synovial fluid.

The CDR3 is made up of 16 amino acids. Germline V gene lookup returns CDR1 DFQATT and CDR2 SNEGSKA (reference sequence). Trimming removed 2 bases from V and 2 bases from J; junction bases left unmatched: 9. Sequenced: blood, either unsorted or a sorted T cell fraction (not recorded which). The rearrangement links TRBV20-1 to TRBJ2-1; 7 bases are shared with TRBD1. This sequence originates from a male donor with ankylosing spondylitis or in good health (not recorded which). CDR3: CSARNPQGSPYNEQFF. The DNA for the CDR3 is TGCAGTGCTAGAAACCCACAGGGGAGTCCCTACAATGAGCAGTTCTTC.